This T cell receptor (beta chain) was documented in a study of blood T cells in healthy people across ages. Concerning this clonotype itself: Its antigen is still unknown.

Study results and caveats: A roughly linear age-dependent decrease characterized TCR beta diversity per million T cells. In the absence of known donor CMV status, changes in expanded clonotypes were possibly confounded. More naive CD4+ cells and higher diversity marked long-lived donors relative to aged donors.

The CDR3 runs to 16 residues. Germline V CDR1 and CDR2: ENHRY, SYGVKD. A sample-barcoded 5' primer and a J-beta primer mix were used in a second PCR of roughly 7 to 12 cycles. A single record per CDR3 protein comes from TCRdb applying MiXCR to the 5' RACE reads. This table holds about 510,000 distinct CDR3 sequences, roughly a quarter found once. A further study also used this sample, focusing on T cells of mothers and their children. This second study notes: RNA extracted was entirely used for cDNA synthesis, roughly 1.4 ug per 15 ul.

The rearrangement joins TRBV10-3 to TRBJ2-5; possibly TRBD1 for D (6 bases). The J call is in doubt because the DNA end fits TRBJ2-1 better. This TCR derives from a boy aged 2 to 9 in good health. Sequenced material: blood. The CDR3 is CASRSIASDSYNSQFF. The CDR3 nucleotides are TGTGCCAGCAGATCAATAGCATCGGACAGTTACAATTCGCAGTTCTTC.